What follows are 14 T cell receptor beta chains derived from one specimen sequenced in a study of cytomegalovirus exposure and HLA in healthy donors. The PCR contained 60 Vbeta and 13 Jbeta primers. TCRdb keeps only in-frame clones here, not all; method: immunoSEQ multiplex PCR. The profile shows 110,000 or so clones, 74% of them singletons. The sequenced material came from PBMCs. The receptor source for this set is a woman aged 45-65 years in good health and CMV-seropositive.

The table lists this clone with a count of one. The genes are TRBV7-8 and TRBJ2-5, with 8 bases fitting TRBD1. This CDR3 contains 16 residues. V lost 5 bases to trimming and J lost 3 bases; unmatched junction nucleotides: 11. Germline V gives CDR1 SGHVS, CDR2 FQNEAQ. CDR3 residues: CASSVSRGRIKETQYF. CDR3 DNA sequence: TGTGCCAGCAGCGTAAGCAGGGGGCGCATAAAAGAGACCCAGTACTTC.

This clone came up a few times. The chain joins TRBV4-3 to TRBJ1-1; D is perhaps TRBD1 (6 bases). Per germline, CDR1 LGHNA and CDR2 YSLEER. V lost 1 base and J 0 bases, leaving 12 bases between the germline ends. This CDR3 is built from 16 residues. CDR3 DNA: TGCGCCAGCAGCCAAGTGCAGGGGCCTATGAACACTGAAGCTTTCTTT. Translated, it gives CASSQVQGPMNTEAFF.

This CDR3 is CASSWSSGSYEQYF. Here the CDR3 DNA reads TGCGCCAGCAGTTGGTCTAGCGGGAGCTACGAGCAGTACTTC. The chain links TRBV5-1 to TRBJ2-7; 10 bases are shared with TRBD2. The germline V gene encodes CDR1 SGHRS and CDR2 YFSETQ. The CDR3 covers 14 residues. The V gene end was trimmed by 5 bases and the J gene end by 3 bases; junction bases not matched to a gene: 5. The full variable domain, completed using reference TRBV5-1 and TRBJ2-7, is KAGVTQTPRYLIKTRGQQVTLSCSPISGHRSVSWYQQTPGQGLQFLFEYFSETQRNKGNFPGRFSGRQFSNSRSEMNVSTLELGDSALYLCASSWSSGSYEQYFGPGTRLTVT.

The chain joins TRBV18 to TRBJ1-1; TRBD1 agrees at 10 bases. The CDR3 runs 14 residues. Germline loops: CDR1 KGHSH, CDR2 LQKENI. The trim removed 7 bases at V and 4 bases at J, leaving 6 bases unmatched. CDR3: CASYPGQGRTEAFF. The CDR3 DNA sequence: TGTGCCAGCTACCCGGGACAGGGGCGCACTGAAGCTTTCTTT.

This chain links TRBV19 with TRBJ2-7, with unresolved D. CDR1 and CDR2 (germline): LNHDA, SQIVND (reference sequence). The CDR3 contains 14 residues. Trimming removed 6 bases from V and 5 bases from J, with 17 bases in between. The CDR3 spells CASSLYSRFDEQYF. CDR3 bases: TGTGCCAGTAGCCTTTACAGCCGGTTCGACGAGCAGTACTTC.

The chain has TRBV6-1 and TRBJ2-7; the match to TRBD2 covers 12 bases. Trimming removed 4 bases from V and 7 bases from J; junction bases left unmatched: 8. Germline V gives CDR1 MNHNS, CDR2 SASEGT. The CDR3 is made up of 15 amino acids. The CDR3 DNA reads TGTGCCAGCAGTGTGGGGGCTAGCGGGGGGGGAGAGCAGTACTTC. This translates into CASSVGASGGGEQYF.

This clone was counted a few times. This rearrangement joins TRBV11-2 to TRBJ2-7; 12 bases align to TRBD2. CDR3 size: 16 residues. The V gene end was trimmed by 5 bases and the J gene end by 3 bases; junction bases not matched to a gene: 8. Germline CDR1 and CDR2: SGHAT and FQNNGV. CDR3: CASSLRGLAGLYEQYF. The CDR3 DNA follows: TGTGCCAGCAGCCTCCGAGGACTAGCGGGACTCTACGAGCAGTACTTC.

The chain couples TRBV19 to TRBJ1-1, with 9 bases fitting TRBD1. Trimming took 7 bases from V and 6 from J; bases not matched to a gene: 9. The CDR3 is 14 amino acids. Per the germline V gene, CDR1 is LNHDA and CDR2 is SQIVND (reference sequence). This CDR3 is CASNPDRGRAEAFF. CDR3 nucleotide sequence: TGTGCCAGTAACCCGGACAGGGGCCGGGCTGAAGCTTTCTTT.

The chain links TRBV11-3 to TRBJ2-1, with D perhaps TRBD2 (5 bases). The germline gives CDR1 SGHNT, CDR2 YENEEA. This CDR3 contains 14 residues. The ends were cut back, 5 bases at V and 6 bases at J, with 14 bases in the middle. CDR3 coding DNA: TGTGCCAGCAGCAACACTAGAATCACCAATGAGCAGTTCTTC. This codes for CASSNTRITNEQFF.

The V call is TRBV28, the J call TRBJ2-7; TRBD2 might be the D (7 bases). Germline V gene lookup returns CDR1 MDHEN and CDR2 SYDVKM. The CDR3 is 15 residues long. The germline V and J ends were trimmed by 9 bases and 4 bases, with 22 bases remaining between them. The CDR3 coding sequence is TGTGCCAGTCGTACTGGGGGGGGCAACCTTTACGAGCAGTACTTC. Amino acid sequence: CASRTGGGNLYEQYF.

CDR3 residues: CATLPGGITYEQYF. CDR3 coding DNA: TGTGCCACCCTTCCGGGCGGGATCACCTACGAGCAGTACTTC. This rearrangement joins TRBV6-1 to TRBJ2-7, with D tentatively TRBD2 (6 bases). The V gene's germline CDR1 is MNHNS and CDR2 SASEGT. The V gene lost 10 bases and the J gene lost 2 bases, with 18 bases spanning the gap. The CDR3 sequence is 14 residues long.

V usage is TRBV5-1 and J usage is TRBJ1-5; 7 bases fit TRBD1. The CDR3 has 14 residues. The V and J ends lost 3 bases and 5 bases, in that order; junction bases with no gene match: 5. Germline-derived CDR1 and CDR2 are SGHRS and YFSETQ. Here the CDR3 DNA reads TGCGCCAGCAGCTCGGGACAGTTAGATCAGCCCCAGCATTTT. Translated, it gives CASSSGQLDQPQHF.

The chain has TRBV19 and TRBJ2-7, with 7 bases identical to TRBD1. The CDR3 is 16 amino acids. Per the germline V gene, CDR1 is LNHDA and CDR2 is SQIVND (reference sequence). V lost 5 bases to trimming and J lost 0 bases; unmatched junction nucleotides: 10. CDR3 nucleotide sequence: TGTGCCAGTAGTCACCCGGGACAGCAAGCCTCCTACGAGCAGTACTTC. It yields the protein CASSHPGQQASYEQYF.

The chain employs TRBV5-1 and TRBJ1-5; no definite D call. Per germline, CDR1 SGHRS and CDR2 YFSETQ. V shed 4 bases and J shed 7 bases, with 21 bases lying between them. The CDR3 totals 16 residues. The CDR3, as DNA: TGCGCCAGCAGCCCCATACCCCTCGCCAACTCCCAGCCCCAGCATTTT. Translation: CASSPIPLANSQPQHF.